Described below is a single TCR beta chain sequence and its context. The data were taken from a study of blood T cell repertoires in COVID-19. Across the study: Samples came from the United States, Italy and Spain, spanning acute and convalescent COVID-19. The analysed material was cDNA or gDNA that came from T cells, B-cell-depleted T cells, or PBMCs.

The CDR3 has 15 amino acids. The germline gives CDR1 SGHAT, CDR2 FQNNGV. V lost 6 bases to trimming and J lost 7 bases; unmatched junction nucleotides: 12. Original handling: The authors estimated nucleated cell counts from reference gene primer amplification. Data came from immunoSEQ multiplex PCR; TCRdb stores just in-frame clones and leaves some out. V and J calls and clone size are copied from that table; D and trimming were computed from the DNA. The repertoire has about 190,000 clones, 80% of them found once; the top ten carry under 8%. This receptor was obtained from a man aged 60 to 75 with acute or convalescent COVID-19. Sequences were obtained from peripheral blood. The chain couples TRBV11-2 to TRBJ2-7, with 10 nucleotides matching TRBD2. The CDR3 nucleotides read TGTGCCAGCAGAAGGACCAGCGGGAGGGACGGGGAGCAGTACTTC. Its protein product is CASRRTSGRDGEQYF.